The 18 T cell receptor beta chains given below trace back to one sample, sequenced in a study of blood T cell repertoires in COVID-19. TCRdb keeps only in-frame clones here, not all; method: immunoSEQ multiplex PCR. The sample includes some 360,000 clones, 89% of them seen just once. The specimen was peripheral blood. The source of these receptors is a woman between 55 and 75 years old with COVID-19, enrolled during active disease.

This chain connects TRBV7-3 to TRBJ1-1; D call uncertain. CDR1 is SGHTA and CDR2 is FQGTGA in the germline V gene. This CDR3 is 15 amino acids long. V was cut by 5 bases and J by 0 bases, with 13 bases left in between. The CDR3: CASSPGERLNTEAFF. CDR3 sequence (DNA): TGTGCCAGCAGCCCCGGGGAGCGTTTGAACACTGAAGCTTTCTTT.

V and J are TRBV4-2 and TRBJ1-2; 10 nucleotides agree with TRBD1. CDR1 is LGHNA, CDR2 YNFKEQ, per germline. The CDR3 totals 14 residues. V dropped 6 bases and J dropped 8; count of bases not matched to a gene: 9. The CDR3 loop is CASSQRQGAEGYTF. CDR3 nucleotides: TGTGCCAGCAGTCAAAGACAGGGGGCGGAAGGCTACACCTTC.

This chain joins TRBV6-6 and TRBJ2-5; the match to TRBD1 covers 8 bases. The junction had 11 bases not matched to a gene; V was cut back by 4 bases and J by 4 bases. The CDR3 has 16 amino acids. CDR1 MNHNY and CDR2 SVGAGI come from the germline V gene (reference sequence). CDR3 in DNA: TGTGCCAGCAGTTCACGAGGCCCCGACAGGGGAGAGACCCAGTACTTC. This sequence encodes CASSSRGPDRGETQYF.

This clone was detected only once. Germline is not matched at one junction end, which may reflect a read error. The chain couples TRBV6-4 to TRBJ1-2; TRBD1 aligns across 12 bases. The CDR3 runs 15 residues. Germline V gives CDR1 MRHNA, CDR2 SNTAGT. The chain's CDR3 is CASSRGQGANYGYTF. CDR3 nucleotides: TGTGCCAGCAGTCGGGGACAGGGGGCTAATTATGGCTACACCTTC.

V is TRBV6-5 and J is TRBJ1-1, with a possible D match to TRBD1 (5 bases). Germline V gives CDR1 MNHEY, CDR2 SVGAGI. V lost 6 bases and J 5 bases, leaving 13 bases between the germline ends. This CDR3 contains 13 residues. The CDR3 coding sequence is TGTGCCAGCAGCCCCGGGACTTCTACTGAAGCTTTCTTT. It translates to CASSPGTSTEAFF.

This clone was picked up one time. The chain combines TRBV12-3 or TRBV12-4 with TRBJ1-2; TRBD1 matches at 8 bases. The length of the CDR3 is 12 residues. The junction had 6 bases not matched to a gene; V was cut back by 7 bases and J by 8 bases. The CDR3 sequence is CASTGGAEGYTF. Here the CDR3 DNA reads TGTGCCAGCACAGGGGGCGCAGAAGGCTACACCTTC.

The chain combines TRBV5-1 with TRBJ2-2; TRBD1 matches 9 bases. CDR1 is SGHRS, CDR2 YFSETQ, per germline. CDR3 size: 14 residues. V was clipped by 4 bases and J by 6 bases; unmatched bases: 4. The CDR3 is CASSPHRGPGELFF. For the CDR3, the DNA is TGCGCCAGCAGCCCCCACAGGGGGCCCGGGGAGCTGTTTTTT.

The DNA of the CDR3 is TGTGCCAGTAGTGCGGGTCCTGGGACAGCCTTTAGCAATCAGCCCCAGCATTTT. Translation gives CASSAGPGTAFSNQPQHF. The chain joins TRBV19 to TRBJ1-5, with 7 bases fitting TRBD1. Germline V lookup: CDR1 LNHDA, CDR2 SQIVND (reference sequence). This CDR3 is 18 amino acids long. With V trimmed by 5 bases and J by 0 bases, 13 bases remained unmatched.

This clone was found a few times. The chain links TRBV5-4 to TRBJ2-3; D uncertain. Looked up from germline, CDR1 is SGHNT and CDR2 is YYREEE (reference sequence). V dropped 4 bases and J dropped 6 bases, with 15 bases sitting between them. This CDR3 region has 14 residues. The chain's CDR3 is CASSQGDPRDTQYF. As DNA, the CDR3 is TGTGCCAGCAGCCAAGGAGACCCTCGGGATACGCAGTATTTT.

The V and J genes are TRBV5-1 and TRBJ1-1; TRBD1 is a possible D gene (5 bases). V lost 1 base to trimming and J lost 2 bases, with 12 bases between them. This CDR3 is 15 amino acids long. Germline CDR1 and CDR2: SGHRS and YFSETQ. The CDR3 reads CASSLRGEVNTEAFF. The CDR3 bases are TGCGCCAGCAGCTTGAGGGGCGAGGTAAACACTGAAGCTTTCTTT.

This chain links TRBV3-1 (or the pseudogene TRBV3-2) with TRBJ1-1; no clear D. The CDR3 has 14 amino acids. In germline, CDR1 is LGHDT, CDR2 YNNKEL (reference sequence). V was trimmed by 2 bases and J by 4 bases, leaving 11 bases between them. CDR3 region: CASSQSDISTEAFF. CDR3 in DNA: TGTGCCAGCAGCCAATCAGACATCAGCACTGAAGCTTTCTTT.

The rearrangement joins TRBV27 to TRBJ1-1; D is perhaps TRBD1 (6 bases). Trimming took off 5 bases at V and 8 bases at J, with 12 bases between the two ends. The CDR3 length is 12 residues. Looked up from germline, CDR1 is MNHEY and CDR2 is SMNVEV (reference sequence). The CDR3 region is CASSPTGREAFF. CDR3 nucleotide sequence: TGTGCCAGCAGTCCAACAGGGAGAGAAGCTTTCTTT.

The J gene is TRBJ1-5, the V gene TRBV18, with a weak D call TRBD1 (5 bases). V lost 2 bases and J lost 0, with 8 bases in between. Germline V gene data show CDR1 as KGHSH and CDR2 as LQKENI. There are 15 residues in the CDR3. The CDR3 sequence: CASSPSGPSNQPQHF. The CDR3 nucleotides read TGTGCCAGCTCACCATCAGGGCCTAGCAATCAGCCCCAGCATTTT.

For this clone: Its ends do not fully match the called genes, so a read error is possible. The chain recombines TRBV9 with TRBJ1-1, with a possible D match to TRBD1 (6 bases). In germline, CDR1 is SGDLS, CDR2 YYNGEE. The CDR3 sequence is 16 residues long. The CDR3 region has the DNA TGTGCCAGCAGCGTAGACCCAGGGGCCGGGAACTCTGAAGCTTTCTTT. Its protein is CASSVDPGAGNSEAFF.

This chain joins TRBV6-1 and TRBJ2-1, with D unresolved. Germline V gives CDR1 MNHNS, CDR2 SASEGT. V was pared by 1 base and J by 4 bases, with 17 bases between. The CDR3 has 17 residues. CDR3 sequence: CASSEGGRSLAYNEQFF. The CDR3, as DNA: TGTGCCAGCAGTGAAGGAGGTCGGTCTTTGGCTTACAATGAGCAGTTCTTC.

The gene calls are TRBV4-1 and TRBJ1-2, with TRBD1 matching 7 bases. The CDR3 extends over 16 amino acids. V lost 4 bases and J lost 2; bases outside the gene matches: 10. CDR1 and CDR2 from the germline V gene are MGHRA and YSYEKL. This CDR3 reads CASSRQTTGLNYGYTF. The CDR3 nucleotides are TGCGCCAGCAGCCGCCAGACGACAGGGCTCAACTATGGCTACACCTTC.

The J gene is TRBJ1-4, the V gene TRBV5-4; D is unresolved. V was clipped by 4 bases and J by 6 bases, with 13 bases between them. CDR1 SGHNT and CDR2 YYREEE come from the germline V gene (reference sequence). This CDR3 has 14 residues. CDR3 amino acids: CASSPRGSHEKLFF. The DNA of the CDR3 is TGTGCCAGCAGCCCGCGGGGATCTCATGAAAAACTGTTTTTT.

J is TRBJ2-7 and V is TRBV25-1; D is possibly TRBD2 (6 bases). With 3 bases removed from V and 0 bases from J, the gap between germline ends came to 12 bases. The CDR3 spans 15 residues. Germline CDR1 reads MGHDK; CDR2 reads SYGVNS. CDR3 in amino acids: CASSEAGGASYEQYF. CDR3 DNA: TGTGCCAGCAGTGAGGCCGGGGGAGCCTCCTACGAGCAGTACTTC.